The following is a T cell receptor (beta chain) sequence with its context. The data are from a study of CD8 T cells in Susac syndrome. Study-wide background: Treatment status at blood draw for the Susac syndrome patients was therapy-naive, corticosteroids, or intravenous immunoglobulin alone.

About 0.5 to 1 ug RNA was reverse transcribed with random hexamers. TCRdb redid the calling of the immunoSEQ multiplex PCR reads with MiXCR, one entry per CDR3 protein. The sample includes over 100,000 distinct CDR3 sequences, just under 95% seen only once; the top ten take about 0.28%. CDR1 and CDR2 from the germline V gene are SQVTM and ANQGSEA. This CDR3 comprises 12 residues. Deletions cut 1 base from V and 8 bases from J, with 11 bases between. Sequencing of TCR beta was carried out in blood CD8+ and CD4+ T cells. TEMRA cells were FACS-enriched, with CD8+ and CD4+ T cells isolated negatively. This clonotype was sampled from a human donor with Susac syndrome. The chain links TRBV29-1 to TRBJ1-2, with D hard to call. The sample consisted of CD8+ T cells from PBMCs. As DNA, the CDR3 is TGCAGCGTTGAAGGTGAGGGATTCGGCTACACCTTC. Amino acid sequence: CSVEGEGFGYTF.